Each of the 7 T cell receptor beta chains below was sequenced from the same sample in a study of blood T cells in healthy people across ages. Sample-barcoded 5' priming and a J-beta primer mix drove a second PCR of about 6 to 12 cycles. TCRdb used MiXCR to reprocess the 5' RACE reads, holding one entry per CDR3 protein. The sample consists of 1,500,000 or so distinct CDR3 sequences, almost 60% of them appearing once. The sequenced material came from blood. Receptor source: a man between 18 and 29 years old in good health.

The V and J genes are TRBV7-9 and TRBJ2-5; D may be TRBD1 (6 bases). The J call is uncertain, as TRBJ2-7 better fits the DNA end. The CDR3 runs to 13 residues. The germline V gene has CDR1 SEHNR and CDR2 FQNEAQ (reference sequence). Here the CDR3 reads CASTWTEDYEQYF. CDR3 DNA sequence: TGTGCCAGCACGTGGACAGAGGACTACGAGCAGTACTTC.

The chain links TRBV7-2 to TRBJ2-2, with D possibly matching TRBD2 (5 bases). Germline values: CDR1 SGHTA, CDR2 FQGNSA. This CDR3 contains 15 residues. The ends were cut back, 3 bases at V and 5 bases at J, with 13 bases in the middle. For the CDR3, the DNA is TGTGCCAGCAGCTTTTTTACGGGGTATACCGGGGAGCTGTTTTTT. It specifies CASSFFTGYTGELFF. Full variable domain (missing parts from reference TRBV7-2 and TRBJ2-2): GAGVSQSPSNKVTEKGKDVELRCDPISGHTALYWYRQSLGQGLEFLIYFQGNSAPDKSGLPSDRFSAERTGGSVSTLTIQRTQQEDSAVYLCASSFFTGYTGELFFGEGSRLTVL.

This clonotype has more than one count but fewer than ten. This chain connects TRBV12-5 to TRBJ2-7, with TRBD1 matching 7 bases. The CDR3 contains 15 residues. Per germline, CDR1 LGHNT and CDR2 FRNRAP. Unmatched junction bases numbered 9, after V lost 4 bases and J lost 3 bases. CDR3 loop: CASGSSRQGGYEQYF. For the CDR3, the DNA is TGTGCTAGTGGTTCGTCAAGACAGGGCGGCTACGAGCAGTACTTC. The full variable domain, completed using reference TRBV12-5 and TRBJ2-7, is DARVTQTPRHKVTEMGQEVTMRCQPILGHNTVFWYRQTMMQGLELLAYFRNRAPLDDSGMPKDRFSAEMPDATLATLKIQPSEPRDSAVYFCASGSSRQGGYEQYFGPGTRLTVT.

The table lists this clonotype with a few counts. The V and J genes are TRBV6-1 and TRBJ2-3; 7 bases align to TRBD1. CDR3 length equals 13 residues. CDR1 MNHNS and CDR2 SASEGT come from the germline V gene. V was clipped by 5 bases and J by 4 bases; unmatched bases: 3. This chain's CDR3 is CASSRQGPDTQYF. In DNA, the CDR3 is TGTGCCAGCAGTCGACAGGGTCCAGATACGCAGTATTTT.

This chain connects TRBV6-5 to TRBJ2-1, with 7 bases lining up with TRBD1. Unmatched junction bases numbered 8, after V lost 5 bases and J lost 4 bases. Germline CDR1 MNHEY, CDR2 SVGAGI. This CDR3 comprises 15 residues. The CDR3 sequence: CASSKGGQLYNEQFF. The CDR3 region has the DNA TGTGCCAGCAGTAAAGGGGGCCAGCTTTACAATGAGCAGTTCTTC.

This chain joins TRBV9 and TRBJ2-1; D is unclear. Germline lookup yields CDR1 SGDLS and CDR2 YYNGEE. CDR3 length: 16 residues. Trimming cost V 0 bases and J 0 bases, with 10 bases left between them. CDR3 loop: CASSVDGTSSYNEQFF. For the CDR3, the DNA is TGTGCCAGCAGCGTAGACGGCACCAGCTCCTACAATGAGCAGTTCTTC. Complete variable domain (other parts from reference TRBV9 and TRBJ2-1): DSGVTQTPKHLITATGQRVTLRCSPRSGDLSVYWYQQSLDQGLQFLIQYYNGEERAKGNILERFSAQQFPDLHSELNLSSLELGDSALYFCASSVDGTSSYNEQFFGPGTRLTVL.

This rearrangement joins TRBV9 to TRBJ2-1, with 9 bases identical to TRBD2. The V segment lost 0 bases and the J segment 8 bases; nucleotides outside the gene matches: 9. CDR1 and CDR2 (germline): SGDLS, YYNGEE. This CDR3 has 16 amino acids. The CDR3 region has the DNA TGTGCCAGCAGCGTAGGAGGGCTAGCGGGAATCTATGAGCAGTTCTTC. Translated: CASSVGGLAGIYEQFF.